A single sample gave rise to the 6 T cell receptor beta chains below, sequenced in a study of tumor-infiltrating lymphocytes in primary liver carcinoma. The researchers produced TCR beta cDNA from approximately 550 ng total RNA with a constant-region primer. ARM-PCR, slightly modified, supplied the TCR beta libraries through three nested multiplex PCR rounds. Forward primers for TRBV1-TRBV30 and a C-beta reverse primer served the first two PCR rounds, at 10 cycles each. TCRdb re-called the multiplex PCR reads through MiXCR, storing one row per CDR3 protein. The sample consists of approximately 190,000 distinct CDR3 sequences, approximately 80% of them appearing once. The study co-extracted DNA and RNA from around 20-30 mg of unsorted bulk tissue. Sequenced sample: tumor tissue from primary liver carcinoma. The receptor source for this set is a man aged 40-49 years with primary liver carcinoma and hepatitis B virus infection.

In the case of this clonotype: A read error may produce the germline difference seen at one junction end. V is TRBV6-2 or TRBV6-3 and J is TRBJ2-5, with a possible D match to TRBD2 (6 bases). Germline V lookup: CDR1 MNHEY, CDR2 SVGEGT. This CDR3 contains 14 residues. The CDR3 protein is CANSSGDFQETQYF. The CDR3 DNA sequence: TGTGCCAACAGTTCCGGGGACTTTCAAGAGACTCAGTATTTC.

This clonotype was counted a few times. A read error is possible here, since a much larger clone lies one base away. The rearrangement joins TRBV7-3 to TRBJ2-4; D tentatively reads TRBD1 or TRBD2 (5 bases each). Trimming removed 0 bases from V and 6 bases from J, with 12 bases in between. The CDR3 spans 15 residues. Per germline, CDR1 SGHTA and CDR2 FQGTGA. CDR3 sequence: CASSLTGEQTNIQYF. CDR3 nucleotide sequence: TGTGCCAGCAGCTTAACGGGGGAGCAGACAAACATTCAGTACTTC.

This clonotype appeared a few times. It may be a read error: a sequence one base away is much more abundant. This chain joins TRBV11-2 and TRBJ2-1, with no clear D. Germline CDR1 SGHAT, CDR2 FQNNGV. The CDR3 has 15 residues. The CDR3 loop is CTSSLEEGRPDEQFF. For the CDR3, the DNA is TGTACCAGCAGCTTAGAGGAAGGTCGACCCGATGAGCAGTTCTTC.

Notes on this clonotype: Without the conserved terminal phenylalanine or tryptophan, this CDR3 likely stems from a read error. The chain links TRBV12-3 or TRBV12-4 to TRBJ1-1; D is undetermined. This CDR3 has 16 residues. The DNA of the CDR3 is TGTGCCAACAGTTTAGCACCGCCCGAGCTCGACACTGAAGCTTTCATT. As protein: CANSLAPPELDTEAFI.

Of note for this clonotype: A read error may account for a junction end that differs from germline. The chain carries TRBV6-5 and TRBJ1-4; D is perhaps TRBD1 (5 bases). Germline V gene sequence: CDR1 MNHEY, CDR2 SVGAGI. The CDR3 is made up of 15 amino acids. The CDR3 nucleotides read TGTGCCAGCAGAAACGATGGGGGAACTAATGAAAAGCTGTTTTTT. Amino acids: CASRNDGGTNEKLFF.

A remark on this clonotype: A read error may produce the germline difference seen at one junction end. The rearrangement joins TRBV11-2 to TRBJ2-7, with TRBD1 identical over 9 bases. In germline, CDR1 is SGHAT, CDR2 FQNNGV. The CDR3 consists of 15 residues. CDR3: CASSLQWTGENERYF. The CDR3 nucleotides read TGTGCCAGCAGCTTACAATGGACAGGGGAGAACGAGCGGTACTTC.